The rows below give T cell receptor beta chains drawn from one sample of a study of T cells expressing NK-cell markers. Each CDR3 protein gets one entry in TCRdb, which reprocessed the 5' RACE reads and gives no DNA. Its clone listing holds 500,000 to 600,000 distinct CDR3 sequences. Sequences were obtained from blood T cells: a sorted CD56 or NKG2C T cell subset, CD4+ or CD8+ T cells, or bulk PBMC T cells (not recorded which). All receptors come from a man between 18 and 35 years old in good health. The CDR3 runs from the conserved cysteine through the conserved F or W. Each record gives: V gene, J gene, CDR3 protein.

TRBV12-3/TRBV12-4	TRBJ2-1	CASSLASPGISEQFF
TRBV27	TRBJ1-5	CASSLSGGGGGQPQHF
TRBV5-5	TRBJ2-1	CASSLEPFSYNEQFF
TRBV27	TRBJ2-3	CASRLILVADTQYF
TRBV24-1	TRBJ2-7	CAKTGRDTSYEQYF
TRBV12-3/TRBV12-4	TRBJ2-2	CASSISGRAPTGELFF
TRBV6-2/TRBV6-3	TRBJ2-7	CASSQGDRIPSYEQYF
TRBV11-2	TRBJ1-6	CASSLGVIGTGTNSPLHF
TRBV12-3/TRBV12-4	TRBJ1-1	CANKQGIGAEAFF
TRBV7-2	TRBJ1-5	CASSLDDTSQPQHF
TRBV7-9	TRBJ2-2	CASSLTSPNTGELFF
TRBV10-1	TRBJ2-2	CASSEVQGFTGELFF
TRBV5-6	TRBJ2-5	CASSLRWVQETQYF
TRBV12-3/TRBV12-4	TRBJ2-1	CASSLVMSSGSSYNEQFF
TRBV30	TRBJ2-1	CAWSVLAGGPVEQFF
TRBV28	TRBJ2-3	CASSDAGTQGTQYF
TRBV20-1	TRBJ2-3	CSARLWTSPTDTQYF
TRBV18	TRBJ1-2	CASSDGQGYGYTF